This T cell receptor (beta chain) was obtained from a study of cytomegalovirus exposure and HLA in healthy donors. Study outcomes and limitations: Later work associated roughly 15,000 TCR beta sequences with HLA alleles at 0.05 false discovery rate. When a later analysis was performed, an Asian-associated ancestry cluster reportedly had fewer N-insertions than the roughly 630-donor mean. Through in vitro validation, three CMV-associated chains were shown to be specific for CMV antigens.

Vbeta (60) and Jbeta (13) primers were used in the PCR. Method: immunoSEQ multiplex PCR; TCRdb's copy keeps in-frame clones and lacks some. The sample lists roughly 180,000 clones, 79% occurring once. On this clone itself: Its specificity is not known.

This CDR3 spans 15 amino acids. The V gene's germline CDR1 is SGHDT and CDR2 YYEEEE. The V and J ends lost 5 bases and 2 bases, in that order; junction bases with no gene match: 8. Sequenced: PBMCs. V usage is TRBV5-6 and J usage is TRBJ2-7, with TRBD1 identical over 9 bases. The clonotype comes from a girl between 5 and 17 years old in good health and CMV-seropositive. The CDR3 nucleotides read TGTGCCAGCAGTCCGTCCGGGGACAGGGCCTACGAGCAGTACTTC. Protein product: CASSPSGDRAYEQYF. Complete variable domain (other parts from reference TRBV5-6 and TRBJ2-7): DAGVTQSPTHLIKTRGQQVTLRCSPKSGHDTVSWYQQALGQGPQFIFQYYEEEERQRGNFPDRFSGHQFPNYSSELNVNALLLGDSALYLCASSPSGDRAYEQYFGPGTRLTVT.